Shown below are 26 T cell receptor beta chains from a single sample sequenced in a study of T cells in Graves' hyperthyroidism and ophthalmopathy. TCR beta CDR3 regions were amplified from RNA transcripts. The TCR CDR3 was amplified in a first-round RT-PCR using the HTBI primer set. Each CDR3 protein gets one entry after TCRdb re-called the multiplex PCR reads with MiXCR. The sample yields about 770,000 distinct CDR3 sequences, 18% seen once. The sequencing input was blood. These receptors originate from a woman aged 45-65 years with Graves' hyperthyroidism that later progressed to Graves' ophthalmopathy.

Worth noting for this clonotype: This may come from a read error, since a much larger clone is one base off. The chain carries TRBV18 and TRBJ2-7; D perhaps matches TRBD1 (6 bases). The CDR3 runs 14 residues. Germline V gives CDR1 KGHSH, CDR2 LQKENI. The CDR3 nucleotides are TGTGCCAGCTCACCGCCTACAGGGTACTACGGGCAGTACTTC. Translating it yields CASSPPTGYYGQYF.

The chain is built from TRBV15 and TRBJ2-2; D uncertain. Germline V CDR1 and CDR2: LNHNV, YYDKDF (reference sequence). Trimming removed 3 bases at V and 2 bases at J, with 13 bases between. CDR3 length: 16 amino acids. The CDR3, as DNA: TGTGCCACCAGCAGCTTTGAGACACTTAACACCGGGGAGCTGTTTTTT. Its translation: CATSSFETLNTGELFF.

The sample holds a few counts of this clonotype. This rearrangement joins TRBV30 to TRBJ2-2; D unclear. The CDR3 is 14 amino acids. V gave up 1 base and J gave up 1 base, with 7 bases separating them. Germline V gene lookup returns CDR1 GTSNPN and CDR2 SVGIG (reference sequence). The CDR3: CAWSEKRNTGELFF. The CDR3 DNA sequence: TGTGCCTGGAGTGAGAAGCGGAACACCGGGGAGCTGTTTTTT. Full variable domain (rest looked up from reference TRBV30 and TRBJ2-2): SQTIHQWPATLVQPVGSPLSLECTVEGTSNPNLYWYRQAAGRGLQLLFYSVGIGQISSEVPQNLSASRPQDRQFILSSKKLLLSDSGFYLCAWSEKRNTGELFFGEGSRLTVL.

There are many counts of this clonotype. The chain carries TRBV6-2 or TRBV6-3 and TRBJ1-5, with D possibly matching TRBD1 (5 bases). The CDR3 length is 14 residues. V dropped 5 bases and J dropped 6 bases, with 14 bases sitting between them. CDR1 is MNHEY, CDR2 SVGEGT, per germline. CDR3 DNA sequence: TGTGCCAGCAGTAACCAAGGGGCTGGTCAGCCCCAGCATTTT. Amino acid sequence: CASSNQGAGQPQHF.

At least ten counts were recorded for this clonotype. The chain is built from TRBV11-2 and TRBJ1-4, with D maybe TRBD1 (5 bases). The germline V and J ends were trimmed by 5 bases and 0 bases, with 13 bases remaining between them. CDR1 and CDR2 from the germline V gene are SGHAT and FQNNGV. There are 16 residues in the CDR3. CDR3 sequence: CASSREGTTTNEKLFF. The DNA of the CDR3 is TGTGCCAGCAGCCGCGAGGGGACCACAACTAATGAAAAACTGTTTTTT.

This clonotype showed up many times. CDR3 nucleotides: TGTGCCAGCAGCCGACTGGGACTGACCAATTCACCCCTCCACTTT. Residues: CASSRLGLTNSPLHF. This chain connects TRBV12-3 or TRBV12-4 to TRBJ1-6; D is perhaps TRBD1 (5 bases). This CDR3 comprises 15 residues. V was clipped by 6 bases and J by 7 bases, with 16 bases between them.

This clonotype has at least ten counts. CDR3 sequence reads: CASSGLAGTADVEQYF. The CDR3, as DNA: TGTGCCAGCAGCGGACTCGCCGGGACAGCCGACGTCGAGCAGTACTTC. The chain is built from TRBV9 and TRBJ2-7; 7 bases are shared with TRBD1. V dropped 3 bases and J dropped 6; count of bases not matched to a gene: 15. The CDR3 length is 16 residues. Germline V lookup: CDR1 SGDLS, CDR2 YYNGEE.

This clonotype has a handful of counts. This chain joins TRBV29-1 and TRBJ1-1; D is unresolved. Per the germline V gene, CDR1 is SQVTM and CDR2 is ANQGSEA. This CDR3 comprises 12 residues. Trimming shortened V by 3 bases and J by 3 bases, and 8 bases separated the two germline ends. In DNA, the CDR3 is TGCAGCGTTGATGTCGAAGACACTGAAGCTTTCTTT. Protein product: CSVDVEDTEAFF.

This clonotype was recorded a few times. The chain combines TRBV12-5 with TRBJ2-1; D gene unclear. Germline lookup yields CDR1 LGHNT and CDR2 FRNRAP. The CDR3 totals 10 residues. V dropped 9 bases and J dropped 8 bases, with 8 bases sitting between them. CDR3: CASAGDEQFF. The CDR3 DNA reads as TGTGCTAGCGCAGGCGATGAGCAGTTCTTC.

The table lists this clonotype with many counts. V usage is TRBV20-1 and J usage is TRBJ1-5, with D perhaps TRBD1 (6 bases). Looked up from germline, CDR1 is DFQATT and CDR2 is SNEGSKA (reference sequence). The ends were cut back, 3 bases at V and 2 bases at J, with 20 bases in the middle. The CDR3 runs 17 residues. This CDR3 is CSARSWEGVDGNQPQHF. The CDR3 DNA reads TGCAGTGCTAGGAGTTGGGAGGGGGTGGACGGCAATCAGCCCCAGCATTTT.

The J gene is TRBJ2-5, the V gene TRBV6-2 or TRBV6-3; D remains unclear. V shed 2 bases and J shed 6 bases, with 13 bases lying between them. Germline-derived CDR1 and CDR2 are MNHEY and SVGEGT. CDR3 length equals 14 residues. The CDR3 sequence: CASSYATLGKTQYF. CDR3 in DNA: TGTGCCAGCAGTTACGCGACCCTAGGGAAGACCCAGTACTTC.

The chain links TRBV4-1 to TRBJ1-2; perhaps TRBD1 as D (6 bases). This CDR3 is 16 amino acids long. Trimming stripped 3 bases from V and 6 bases from J, with 20 bases between. CDR1 is MGHRA and CDR2 is YSYEKL in the germline V gene. The CDR3 DNA follows: TGCGCCAGCAGCCATCCAGCCCAGGGGCAAGGGGATGGCTACACCTTC. It is translated as CASSHPAQGQGDGYTF.

This rearrangement joins TRBV6-1 to TRBJ2-5, with TRBD1 matching 7 bases. V lost 9 bases, J lost 1 base, and 8 bases stayed unmatched. Germline CDR1 and CDR2: MNHNS and SASEGT. This CDR3 region has 14 residues. As DNA, the CDR3 is TGTGCCAGTCCTAAAGGGACAGCCCAAGAGACCCAGTACTTC. Its translation: CASPKGTAQETQYF.

The J gene is TRBJ1-2, the V gene TRBV6-1; unclear D gene. CDR1 MNHNS and CDR2 SASEGT come from the germline V gene. Trimming took off 7 bases at V and 4 bases at J, with 10 bases between the two ends. The CDR3 has 12 amino acids. The CDR3 loop is CASTGRLYGYTF. For the CDR3, the DNA is TGTGCCAGCACCGGGCGGCTCTATGGCTACACCTTC.

There are many counts of this clonotype. This chain links TRBV27 with TRBJ1-5, with D perhaps matching TRBD1 (5 bases). Germline CDR1 MNHEY, CDR2 SMNVEV (reference sequence). The CDR3 runs 16 residues. V lost 6 bases, J lost 6 bases, and 21 bases lay in between. The CDR3, as DNA: TGTGCCAGCAGAGCTTTTTACGGGGGATACAGTCAGCCCCAGCATTTT. It encodes CASRAFYGGYSQPQHF.

This chain uses TRBV7-3 with TRBJ2-1, with D maybe TRBD1 (5 bases). Trimming shortened V by 1 base and J by 3 bases, and 19 bases separated the two germline ends. The CDR3 consists of 18 residues. Germline assignment: CDR1 SGHTA and CDR2 FQGTGA. CDR3 DNA sequence: TGTGCCAGCAGCTTAAATTCCCCCAGCAGGGTCATCTACAATGAGCAGTTCTTC. Encoded protein: CASSLNSPSRVIYNEQFF.

This clonotype was seen more than once but under ten times. V gene TRBV27 combines with J gene TRBJ1-2; the D gene is possibly TRBD1 (6 bases). The CDR3 is 15 residues long. Germline V gene lookup returns CDR1 MNHEY and CDR2 SMNVEV (reference sequence). Trimming removed 5 bases at V and 6 bases at J, with 19 bases between. CDR3 in DNA: TGTGCCAGCAGTCCTAAGGGGGGCGGCTTTGATGGCTACACCTTC. It is translated as CASSPKGGGFDGYTF.

V and J are TRBV27 and TRBJ2-7; a possible D gene is TRBD1 (7 bases). The V gene's germline CDR1 is MNHEY and CDR2 SMNVEV (reference sequence). Trimming stripped 8 bases from V and 4 bases from J, with 21 bases between. CDR3 length equals 15 residues. The CDR3 sequence: CASSLTGPGAYEQYF. CDR3 in DNA: TGTGCCAGCTCTCTGACAGGGCCGGGAGCATACGAGCAGTACTTC.

This clonotype has at least ten counts. The chain joins TRBV20-1 to TRBJ1-1; maybe TRBD1 (5 bases). This CDR3 is built from 14 residues. Germline assignment: CDR1 DFQATT and CDR2 SNEGSKA (reference sequence). Trimming took off 2 bases at V and 2 bases at J, with 12 bases between the two ends. The CDR3 DNA follows: TGCAGTGCTAGAACAGACAGTCCTAACACTGAAGCTTTCTTT. Translating gives CSARTDSPNTEAFF.

This clonotype occurred a few times. The chain recombines TRBV19 with TRBJ1-2; possible D gene TRBD1, 5 bases. Trimming pared 6 bases from V and 4 bases from J, leaving 12 bases between. This CDR3 spans 13 amino acids. Per germline, CDR1 LNHDA and CDR2 SQIVND (reference sequence). CDR3 amino acids: CASRETEGYGYTF. As DNA, the CDR3 is TGTGCCAGTAGAGAGACAGAGGGCTATGGCTACACCTTC. Together with reference TRBV19 and TRBJ1-2, the CDR3 gives the full variable domain: DGGITQSPKYLFRKEGQNVTLSCEQNLNHDAMYWYRQDPGQGLRLIYYSQIVNDFQKGDIAEGYSVSREKKESFPLTVTSAQKNPTAFYLCASRETEGYGYTFGSGTRLTVV.

This clonotype was observed at least ten times. This sequence joins TRBV20-1 and TRBJ2-1, with D possibly being TRBD2 (7 bases). With 6 bases removed from V and 6 bases from J, the gap between germline ends came to 21 bases. The CDR3 runs to 15 residues. CDR1 is DFQATT, CDR2 SNEGSKA, per germline (reference sequence). The CDR3 sequence is CSAHERGGALNEQFF. The CDR3 nucleotides read TGCAGTGCCCACGAAAGGGGGGGGGCCCTCAATGAGCAGTTCTTC.

This clonotype appeared many times. The rearrangement joins TRBV5-5 to TRBJ1-5; D remains unclear. This CDR3 is 16 amino acids long. Germline-derived CDR1 and CDR2 are SGHKS and YYEKEE (reference sequence). Trimming pared 3 bases from V and 1 base from J, leaving 14 bases between. CDR3 DNA sequence: TGTGCCAGCAGCTCGAGGGCACCAGGCAGCAATCAGCCCCAGCATTTT. Translation: CASSSRAPGSNQPQHF.

The chain has TRBV11-2 and TRBJ2-3; 12 nucleotides align to TRBD1. Germline CDR1 reads SGHAT; CDR2 reads FQNNGV. V gave up 5 bases and J gave up 7 bases; unmatched junction bases: 10. This CDR3 has 16 amino acids. The DNA for the CDR3 is TGTGCCAGCAGCCCACAACCGGGACAGGGGGCACATACGCAGTATTTT. Its protein product is CASSPQPGQGAHTQYF.

This clonotype was detected a few times. The CDR3 loop reads CASRGHPYNEQFF. CDR3 bases: TGTGCCAGTAGGGGACACCCATACAATGAGCAGTTCTTC. The rearrangement links TRBV19 to TRBJ2-1; TRBD1 might be the D (6 bases). From germline, CDR1 is LNHDA and CDR2 SQIVND (reference sequence). The CDR3 covers 13 residues. V shed 6 bases and J shed 4 bases, with 10 bases lying between them.

This clonotype was seen only a few times. This chain uses TRBV3-1 with TRBJ1-2; D unresolved. V lost 0 bases, J lost 6 bases, and 5 bases lay in between. The CDR3 runs to 12 residues. The germline V gene encodes CDR1 LGHDT and CDR2 YNNKEL (reference sequence). The CDR3 spells CASSQDLNGYTF. The CDR3 nucleotides read TGTGCCAGCAGCCAAGATCTCAATGGCTACACCTTC.

This clonotype was recorded many times. This rearrangement joins TRBV30 to TRBJ1-4; D is possibly TRBD1 (6 bases). This CDR3 comprises 16 residues. Germline CDR1 is GTSNPN and CDR2 is SVGIG (reference sequence). The V gene lost 4 bases and the J gene lost 6 bases, with 21 bases spanning the gap. CDR3 bases: TGTGCCTGGACCGGCGGGACAACCAGGTGGCATGAAAAACTGTTTTTT. Translated, it gives CAWTGGTTRWHEKLFF.